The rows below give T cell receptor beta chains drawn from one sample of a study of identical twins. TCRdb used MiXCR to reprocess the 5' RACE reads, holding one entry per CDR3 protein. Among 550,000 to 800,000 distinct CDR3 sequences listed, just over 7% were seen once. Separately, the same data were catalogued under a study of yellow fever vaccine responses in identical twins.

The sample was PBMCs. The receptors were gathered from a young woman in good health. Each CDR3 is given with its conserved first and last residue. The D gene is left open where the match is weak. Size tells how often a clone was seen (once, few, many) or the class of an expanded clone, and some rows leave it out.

DNA: TGTGCCAGCAGCACTGGACTAGCGGGAATCGATGAGCAGTTCTTC; CDR3: CASSTGLAGIDEQFF; D: TRBD2; size: many; V: TRBV7-2; J: TRBJ2-1
DNA: TGTGCCATCAGTGAGTTCGCTAGCGGGGGACCGAACACCGGGGAGCTGTTTTTT; CDR3: CAISEFASGGPNTGELFF; D: TRBD2; size: many; V: TRBV10-3; J: TRBJ2-2
DNA: TGTGCCAGCAGGGGGACTAGCGGGGGAAATGAGCAGTTCTTC; CDR3: CASRGTSGGNEQFF; D: TRBD2; size: many; V: TRBV12-3/TRBV12-4; J: TRBJ2-1
DNA: TGTGCCAGCAGTTTACTGCAGGGCCCGAACACTGAAGCTTTCTTT; CDR3: CASSLLQGPNTEAFF; D: NA; size: few; V: TRBV28; J: TRBJ1-1
DNA: TGTGCCACCCAATCCGGGACAGGGGAGTTCTTGGGCTACACCTTC; CDR3: CATQSGTGEFLGYTF; D: TRBD1; size: many; V: TRBV10-3; J: TRBJ1-2
DNA: TGTGCCAGCAGTTACAGGACAGGGGCATATGGCTACACCTTC; CDR3: CASSYRTGAYGYTF; D: TRBD1; size: many; V: TRBV28; J: TRBJ1-2
DNA: TGCAGCGTTCCGGGGACGACTAACTATGGCTACACCTTC; CDR3: CSVPGTTNYGYTF; D: NA; size: NA; V: TRBV29-1; J: TRBJ1-2
DNA: TGCGCCAGCAGCCCAGGCGGGACTATTACCGGGGAGCTGTTTTTT; CDR3: CASSPGGTITGELFF; D: TRBD2; size: NA; V: TRBV5-1; J: TRBJ2-2
DNA: TGTGCCAGCAGCTTAAGTAGCCAGGGGTGGATCGAGCAGTACTTC; CDR3: CASSLSSQGWIEQYF; D: NA; size: many; V: TRBV7-6; J: TRBJ2-7
DNA: TGTGCCAGCAGCTTGGGGTCCTTTGTGGATCAGCCCCAGCATTTT; CDR3: CASSLGSFVDQPQHF; D: NA; size: many; V: TRBV5-6; J: TRBJ1-5
DNA: TGTGCCAGCAGTCCAGGGGGCTCCGCTGGAAACACCATATATTTT; CDR3: CASSPGGSAGNTIYF; D: TRBD1; size: few; V: TRBV12-3/TRBV12-4; J: TRBJ1-3
DNA: TGTGCCAGCAGTCCTTCTGGGGACAGGGGGAACACCGGGGAGCTGTTTTTT; CDR3: CASSPSGDRGNTGELFF; D: TRBD1; size: few; V: TRBV6-1; J: TRBJ2-2
DNA: TGCGCCAGCAGCTTGGAGACAGACCCGAACACCGGGGAGCTGTTTTTT; CDR3: CASSLETDPNTGELFF; D: NA; size: NA; V: TRBV5-1; J: TRBJ2-2
DNA: TGCAGTGCTTATGATAGCGGGGGGATCTACGGTGAGCAGTTCTTC; CDR3: CSAYDSGGIYGEQFF; D: TRBD2; size: many; V: TRBV20-1; J: TRBJ2-1
DNA: TGCGCCAGCAGCTTGGAGGCTAGCGGGGGGGTTCAGCAGTTCTTC; CDR3: CASSLEASGGVQQFF; D: TRBD2; size: few; V: TRBV5-1; J: TRBJ2-1
DNA: TGTGCCAGCAGCGACGGACTAGCGGGCCTAACCTACGAGCAGTACTTC; CDR3: CASSDGLAGLTYEQYF; D: TRBD2; size: NA; V: TRBV3-1; J: TRBJ2-7
DNA: TGTGCCAGCAGCTTTTCAGCTTCTGCGGACACTGAAGCTTTCTTT; CDR3: CASSFSASADTEAFF; D: NA; size: many; V: TRBV13; J: TRBJ1-1
DNA: TGCGCCAGCAGCTTGACGTGGGGACCCTACAATGAGCAGTTCTTC; CDR3: CASSLTWGPYNEQFF; D: NA; size: many; V: TRBV5-1; J: TRBJ2-1
DNA: TGTGCCAGCAGCTTAACTCCGGTGGCGGACCCTCCAGATACGCAGTATTTT; CDR3: CASSLTPVADPPDTQYF; D: NA; size: NA; V: TRBV7-8; J: TRBJ2-3